A single sample is the source of the 24 T cell receptor beta chains below, sequenced in a study of CD8+CD57+ T cells in acquired aplastic anemia. TCR beta VDJ and CDR3 were profiled, and genomic DNA was the template. TCRdb reprocessed the reads with MiXCR, giving one entry per CDR3 protein. The table lists about 150,000 distinct CDR3 sequences, roughly half of them singletons, with around 3.2% in the top ten. Patients sequenced had flow cytometry evidence of CD8+CD57+ cell expansion. Sequenced: sorted CD4+, CD8+, or CD8+CD57+ T cells (not recorded which) from PBMCs. All receptors come from a human donor with aplastic anemia.

This clonotype occurred many times. The chain recombines TRBV12-3 or TRBV12-4 with TRBJ1-4, with D possibly matching TRBD1 (5 bases). The CDR3 is 15 amino acids. V lost 0 bases and J lost 8, with 13 bases in between. The CDR3 is CASSLAVGAWEKLFF. CDR3 DNA sequence: TGTGCCAGCAGTTTAGCGGTAGGGGCATGGGAAAAACTGTTTTTT.

V is TRBV20-1 and J is TRBJ2-7; TRBD1 matches 9 bases. The CDR3 totals 15 residues. Germline CDR1 and CDR2: DFQATT and SNEGSKA (reference sequence). In DNA, the CDR3 is TGCAGTGCTAGGGACCGGGACAGGGTCTCCTACGAGCAGTGCGTC. Encoded protein: CSARDRDRVSYEQCV.

The rearrangement links TRBV2 to TRBJ1-2; TRBD1 might be the D (5 bases). Per the germline V gene, CDR1 is SNHLY and CDR2 is FYNNEI. The length of the CDR3 is 12 residues. The V gene lost 3 bases and the J gene lost 4 bases, with 6 bases spanning the gap. CDR3 DNA sequence: TGTGCCAGCAGTGACGGGACCTATGGCTACACCTTC. Translating it yields CASSDGTYGYTF.

The V and J genes are TRBV19 and TRBJ2-7; a weak D match, TRBD2 (5 bases). CDR1 is LNHDA and CDR2 is SQIVND in the germline V gene (reference sequence). Between the trimmed V and J ends, which lost 0 bases and 5 bases, there was a span of 8 bases. The length of the CDR3 is 13 residues. CDR3 sequence: CASSIEPGNEQYF. CDR3 DNA sequence: TGTGCCAGTAGTATAGAACCCGGGAACGAGCAGTACTTC.

There are many counts of this clonotype. The chain recombines TRBV5-1 with TRBJ2-1; perhaps TRBD2 as D (6 bases). The V gene's germline CDR1 is SGHRS and CDR2 YFSETQ. The length of the CDR3 is 15 residues. Trimming pared 6 bases from V and 0 bases from J, leaving 13 bases between. DNA of the CDR3: TGCGCCAGCACCCGGGACTTCAGCTCCTACAATGAGCAGTTCTTC. Translated: CASTRDFSSYNEQFF.

This clonotype was seen ten or more times. A much larger clonotype is one base distant, so this may be a read error. The genes are TRBV10-2 and TRBJ1-6; D might be TRBD1 (6 bases). Germline V gives CDR1 WSHSY, CDR2 SAAADI. V was shortened by 6 bases and J by 9 bases, with 6 bases between the two germline ends. The CDR3 runs to 11 residues. The CDR3 reads CASRDSSPLHF. The DNA of the CDR3 is TGCGCCAGCAGGGACAGTTCACCCCTCCACTTT.

V is TRBV19 and J is TRBJ2-7, with D perhaps matching TRBD1 (5 bases). The DNA end is more similar to TRBJ2-1, so the J call may be wrong. In germline, CDR1 is LNHDA, CDR2 SQIVND (reference sequence). The CDR3 consists of 14 residues. The chain's CDR3 is CASSTRGSSCEQFF. Here the CDR3 DNA reads TGTGCCAGTAGTACAAGGGGCAGTTCCTGCGAGCAGTTCTTC.

This clonotype was counted many times. The chain has TRBV11-1 and TRBJ2-5, with TRBD1 matching 7 bases. From germline, CDR1 is SGHAT and CDR2 FQDESV (reference sequence). With 4 bases clipped from V and 2 bases from J, the junction kept 4 bases outside the gene matches. The CDR3 runs to 14 residues. The CDR3: CASSSRTGQETQYF. The CDR3 bases are TGTGCCAGCAGCTCCCGGACAGGACAAGAGACCCAGTACTTC.

J is TRBJ1-1 and V is TRBV18; perhaps TRBD1 as D (6 bases). CDR1 KGHSH and CDR2 LQKENI come from the germline V gene. Deletions cut 6 bases from V and 4 bases from J, with 12 bases between. The CDR3 is made up of 13 amino acids. CDR3 nucleotides: TGTGCCAGCTCGCCGGGGGGGCCCACTGAAGCTTTCTTT. Its translation: CASSPGGPTEAFF.

This clonotype has only one observation. The gene calls are TRBV19 and TRBJ1-5, with 9 bases identical to TRBD1. The V segment lost 6 bases and the J segment 3 bases; nucleotides outside the gene matches: 6. Germline CDR1 is LNHDA and CDR2 is SQIVND (reference sequence). This CDR3 comprises 15 residues. This CDR3 reads CASRKQGADNQPQHF. Written as DNA, the CDR3 is TGTGCCAGTAGGAAACAGGGGGCTGACAATCAGCCCCAGCATTTT.

This chain connects TRBV15 to TRBJ1-2; 10 bases are a match to TRBD1. The trim removed 2 bases at V and 5 bases at J, leaving 11 bases unmatched. Germline CDR1 reads LNHNV; CDR2 reads YYDKDF (reference sequence). The CDR3 consists of 17 residues. CDR3 nucleotide sequence: TGTGCCACCAGCAGACCCTCCGGGACAGGGGCTCGTTATGGCTACACCTTC. Translation gives CATSRPSGTGARYGYTF.

The chain uses TRBV15 and TRBJ1-3; D not certain. V shed 5 bases and J shed 4 bases, with 12 bases lying between them. The germline V gene has CDR1 LNHNV and CDR2 YYDKDF (reference sequence). The CDR3 length is 14 residues. As DNA, the CDR3 is TGTGCCACCAGCTTTCCTCCGTCGGGAAACACCATATATTTT. Protein product: CATSFPPSGNTIYF. Full variable domain (outside the CDR3, taken from reference TRBV15 and TRBJ1-3): DAMVIQNPRYQVTQFGKPVTLSCSQTLNHNVMYWYQQKSSQAPKLLFHYYDKDFNNEADTPDNFQSRRPNTSFCFLDIRSPGLGDTAMYLCATSFPPSGNTIYFGEGSWLTVV.

There are many counts of this clonotype. This rearrangement joins TRBV6-1 to TRBJ2-7; a possible D gene is TRBD1 (5 bases). There are 14 residues in the CDR3. Trimming stripped 4 bases from V and 7 bases from J, with 17 bases between. Germline CDR1 reads MNHNS; CDR2 reads SASEGT. As DNA, the CDR3 is TGTGCCAGCAGTGGTAGTCAGGGCCGGAGAGAGCAGTACGTC. Protein product: CASSGSQGRREQYV.

A word on this clonotype: A much larger clone sits a single nucleotide away, making a read error possible. The chain combines TRBV6-1 with TRBJ1-3, with D possibly matching TRBD1 (5 bases). CDR1 and CDR2 (germline): MNHNS, SASEGT. This CDR3 spans 13 amino acids. V gave up 1 base and J gave up 11 bases, with 12 bases separating them. CDR3 residues: CASSEVGANAIYF. The DNA of the CDR3 is TGTGCCAGCAGTGAAGTAGGGGCGAACGCCATATATTTT.

The gene calls are TRBV24-1 and TRBJ2-5, with D maybe TRBD2 (6 bases). The V end lost 7 bases, the J end lost 7 bases, and 9 bases lay between the germline ends. In germline, CDR1 is KGHDR, CDR2 SFDVKD. CDR3 length: 11 amino acids. CDR3 nucleotide sequence: TGTGCCACCAGCAACGGGGGGACCCAGTACTTC. Protein product: CATSNGGTQYF.

There are many counts of this clonotype. A clone one base away is much larger, so this may be a read error. This chain connects TRBV9 to TRBJ2-7; TRBD2 matches at 8 bases. Germline lookup yields CDR1 SGDLS and CDR2 YYNGEE. V shed 2 bases, J shed 0 bases, and the junction held 4 bases outside the gene matches. This CDR3 is built from 15 residues. DNA of the CDR3: TGTGCCAGCAGCGTGCGGGGGGACTACTCCTACGAGCAGTACGTC. Protein sequence: CASSVRGDYSYEQYV.

This clonotype is a singleton in its sample. This may come from a read error, since a much larger clone is one base off. The conserved phenylalanine or tryptophan is not found at the CDR3 terminus, so this likely reflects a read error. The genes are TRBV6-2 or TRBV6-3 and TRBJ2-2, with TRBD2 as a possible D gene (6 bases). Trimming took off 2 bases at V and 3 bases at J, with 10 bases between the two ends. The germline CDR1 and CDR2 sequences are MNHEY and SVGEGT. This CDR3 contains 15 residues. CDR3 sequence: CASSYGGAHTGELFS. For the CDR3, the DNA is TGTGCCAGCAGTTACGGCGGGGCGCACACCGGGGAGCTGTTTTCT.

This sequence joins TRBV5-1 and TRBJ2-3, with TRBD2 identical over 11 bases. Germline CDR1 SGHRS, CDR2 YFSETQ. Trimming removed 6 bases from V and 2 bases from J; junction bases left unmatched: 5. This CDR3 spans 15 amino acids. CDR3 residues: CASTLAGGITDTQYF. DNA of the CDR3: TGCGCCAGCACCTTAGCGGGGGGGATCACAGATACGCAGTATTTT. The entire variable domain, with the rest obtained from reference TRBV5-1 and TRBJ2-3, is as follows: KAGVTQTPRYLIKTRGQQVTLSCSPISGHRSVSWYQQTPGQGLQFLFEYFSETQRNKGNFPGRFSGRQFSNSRSEMNVSTLELGDSALYLCASTLAGGITDTQYFGPGTRLTVL.

This clonotype was detected ten times or more. CDR3 protein: CASSSGQGLFGYTF. For the CDR3, the DNA is TGTGCCAGCAGTTCGGGACAGGGGTTGTTTGGCTACACCTTC. The chain is built from TRBV6-5 and TRBJ1-2, with 10 bases that match TRBD1. After removal of 4 bases from V and 7 bases from J, the junction contained 6 bases not matched to a gene. CDR1 is MNHEY and CDR2 is SVGAGI in the germline V gene. The CDR3 runs 14 residues.

Comment on this clonotype: No conserved phenylalanine or tryptophan is present at the end of the CDR3, so a read error is the likely explanation. The limits of the CDR3 on the DNA are not certain, so only TCRdb's listed CDR3 is given. This chain links TRBV25-1 with TRBJ2-6. The CDR3 is 8 amino acids long, termini counted. CDR1 is MGHDK and CDR2 is SYGVNS in the germline V gene. The CDR3 reads CASSVFTP.

CDR3 nucleotides: TGCGCCAGCAGCTTGGGGGGGACAGGGGAATCTGGGGCCAACGTCCTGACTTTC. This translates into CASSLGGTGESGANVLTF. This chain joins TRBV5-1 and TRBJ2-6; 10 positions match TRBD1. CDR3 length equals 18 residues. V shed 0 bases and J 1 base; nucleotides not matched to a gene: 4. Germline CDR1 is SGHRS and CDR2 is YFSETQ.

The V and J genes are TRBV10-3 and TRBJ1-2; TRBD1 might be the D (6 bases). The CDR3 is 13 amino acids. V lost 10 bases to trimming and J lost 8 bases, with 20 bases between them. The germline V gene has CDR1 ENHRY and CDR2 SYGVKD. DNA for the CDR3: TGTGCCACCACAGTAGGGGGGGCGGGCGGCTACACCTTC. It translates to CATTVGGAGGYTF.

V is TRBV2 and J is TRBJ2-2; TRBD2 might be the D (6 bases). Trimming cost V 8 bases and J 4 bases, with 8 bases left between them. The germline gives CDR1 SNHLY, CDR2 FYNNEI. This CDR3 comprises 12 residues. CDR3 coding DNA: TGTGCCAGCCAGGGAGGCACCGGGGAGCTGTTTTTT. It specifies CASQGGTGELFF.

In DNA form, the CDR3 reads TGTGCCACCAGCATGGACAGGGTTGGACCAGATACGCAGTATTTT. This gives the protein CATSMDRVGPDTQYF. V usage is TRBV15 and J usage is TRBJ2-3; 8 bases line up with TRBD1. The CDR3 consists of 15 residues. Germline V gene data show CDR1 as LNHNV and CDR2 as YYDKDF (reference sequence). The V and J ends lost 4 bases and 4 bases, in that order; junction bases with no gene match: 7.